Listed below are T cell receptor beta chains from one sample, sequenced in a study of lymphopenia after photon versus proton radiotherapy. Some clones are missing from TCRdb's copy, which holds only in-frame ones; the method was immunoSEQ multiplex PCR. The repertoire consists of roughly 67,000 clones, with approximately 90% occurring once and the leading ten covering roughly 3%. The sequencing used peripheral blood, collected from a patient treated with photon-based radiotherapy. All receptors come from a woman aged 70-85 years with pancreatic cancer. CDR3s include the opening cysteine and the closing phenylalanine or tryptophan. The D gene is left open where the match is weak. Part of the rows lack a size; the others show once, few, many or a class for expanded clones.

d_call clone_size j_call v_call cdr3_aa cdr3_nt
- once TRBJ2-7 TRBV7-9 CASSLVENTNQQYF TGTGCCAGCAGCTTAGTTGAGAACACCAACCAGCAGTACTTC
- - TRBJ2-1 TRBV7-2 CASSFTGTGYNEQFF TGTGCCAGCAGCTTTACCGGGACGGGCTACAATGAGCAGTTCTTC
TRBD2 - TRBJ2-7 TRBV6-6 CASTPSGTSYEQYF TGTGCCAGCACTCCGAGCGGGACCTCCTACGAGCAGTACTTC
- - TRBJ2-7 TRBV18 CASSPLNGQTNYEQYF TGTGCCAGCTCACCACTAAATGGACAGACTAACTACGAGCAGTACTTC
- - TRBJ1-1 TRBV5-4 CASSLGRRNTEAFF TGTGCCAGCAGCTTGGGACGACGGAACACTGAAGCTTTCTTT
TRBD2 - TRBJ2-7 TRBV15 CATSKGTSLYEQYF TGTGCCACCAGCAAGGGGACTAGCCTTTACGAGCAGTACTTC
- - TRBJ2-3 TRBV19 CASSIGGGADTQYF TGTGCCAGTAGTATAGGGGGGGGCGCAGATACGCAGTATTTT
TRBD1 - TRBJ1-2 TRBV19 CASSSGTANYGYTF TGTGCCAGTAGTTCCGGGACAGCTAACTATGGCTACACCTTC
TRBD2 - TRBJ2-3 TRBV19 CASSYLPGLAGTDTQYF TGTGCCAGTAGCTACTTGCCGGGACTAGCGGGCACAGATACGCAGTATTTT
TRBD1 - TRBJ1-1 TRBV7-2 CASSLGGQGAEAFF TGTGCCAGCAGCTTAGGAGGGCAGGGGGCGGAAGCTTTCTTT
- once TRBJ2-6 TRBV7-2 CASSPWAVSSGANVLTF TGTGCCAGCAGCCCATGGGCTGTGAGCTCTGGGGCCAACGTCCTGACTTTC
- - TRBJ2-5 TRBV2 CASSVETQYF TGTGCCAGCAGTGTAGAGACCCAGTACTTC
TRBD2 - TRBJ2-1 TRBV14 CASSLGGLAGGLPFSEQFF TGTGCCAGCAGCCTCGGGGGACTAGCGGGAGGGCTCCCGTTTAGTGAGCAGTTCTTC
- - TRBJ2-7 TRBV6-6 CASSYSKGYEQYF TGTGCCAGCAGTTACTCGAAGGGGTACGAGCAGTACTTC
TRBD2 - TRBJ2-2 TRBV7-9 CASSFGPSGLAGGTGELFF TGTGCCAGCAGCTTCGGACCCAGTGGGCTAGCGGGGGGCACCGGGGAGCTGTTTTTT
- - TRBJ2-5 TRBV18 CASSPNGQETQYF TGTGCCAGCTCACCAAACGGCCAAGAGACCCAGTACTTC
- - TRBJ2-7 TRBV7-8 CASSEDRKAYF TGTGCCAGCAGCGAAGACAGAAAGGCGTACTTC
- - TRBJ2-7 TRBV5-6 CASSSRYEQYF TGTGCCAGCAGCTCAAGATACGAGCAGTACTTC
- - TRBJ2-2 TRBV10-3 CAISESGGTGELFF TGTGCCATCAGTGAGTCAGGGGGGACCGGGGAGCTGTTTTTT
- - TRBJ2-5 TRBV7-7 CASSSTVPLGGTQYF TGTGCTAGCAGTTCGACAGTTCCCCTAGGCGGGACCCAGTACTTC
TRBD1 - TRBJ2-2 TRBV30 CACAQGAGTGELFF TGTGCCTGCGCCCAGGGGGCGGGGACCGGGGAGCTGTTTTTT
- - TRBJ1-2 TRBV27 CASSLGMRGYGYTF TGTGCCAGCAGTTTAGGGATGAGGGGCTATGGCTACACCTTC
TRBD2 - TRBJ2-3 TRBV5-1 CASSGEAGVRDTQYF TGCGCCAGCAGCGGAGAAGCGGGAGTTAGAGATACGCAGTATTTT
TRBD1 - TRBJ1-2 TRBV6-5 CASSARGMGYTF TGTGCCAGCAGTGCCAGGGGGATGGGCTACACCTTC
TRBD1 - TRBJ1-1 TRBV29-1 CSVEVTQGARTEAFF TGCAGCGTTGAAGTTACACAGGGGGCTCGCACTGAAGCTTTCTTT
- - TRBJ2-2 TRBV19 CASSIILASNTGELFF TGTGCCAGTAGTATAATCCTAGCGTCGAACACCGGGGAGCTGTTTTTT
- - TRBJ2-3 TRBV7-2 CASSLRSGRRVEDTQYF TGTGCCAGCAGCTTAAGGAGTGGGCGGAGGGTCGAGGATACGCAGTATTTT
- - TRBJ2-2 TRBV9 CASSPRLHGELFF TGTGCCAGCAGCCCTCGTTTGCACGGGGAGCTGTTTTTT
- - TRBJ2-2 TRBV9 CASSVVGKPSNTGELFF TGTGCCAGCAGCGTAGTGGGGAAACCTTCGAACACCGGGGAGCTGTTTTTT
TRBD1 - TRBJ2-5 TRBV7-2 CASSLGGQGKQETQYF TGTGCCAGCAGCTTAGGTGGACAGGGGAAACAAGAGACCCAGTACTTC
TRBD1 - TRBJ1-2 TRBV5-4 CASSDRGPDYGYTF TGTGCCAGCAGCGACAGGGGGCCGGATTATGGCTACACCTTC